This T cell receptor (beta chain) comes out of a study of vaccination and CD4 T cells after COVID-19. As for treatment: approximately nine-day PBMC culture with coronavirus spike peptide pools or control peptides (ViraFEST assay). Investigators isolated CD4+ T cells by negative selection after approximately 9 days of culture. Sequencing of the DNA from cultured CD4+ T cells was carried out with the Oncomine TCR Beta short-read assay. TCRdb independently ran MiXCR on the PCR reads; one entry per CDR3 protein. Found here are 14,000 or so distinct CDR3 sequences, roughly 31% of them singletons; the top ten hold 20% to 25%. Trimming stripped 2 bases from V and 10 bases from J, with 8 bases between. There are 11 residues in the CDR3. Findings and caveats of the study: Spike mono-reactivity was found in 304 of 307 vaccine-specific clones from convalescent patients.

In regard to this clonotype: Its antigen remains unidentified.

Sequencing was performed on cultured CD4+ T cells from blood. This TCR derives from a human donor with COVID-19. This chain links TRBV23-1 with TRBJ1-1; D not resolved. TRBV23-1 is an ORF, and what it does is uncertain. CDR3 region: CASSQNLGAFF. In DNA form, the CDR3 reads TGCGCCAGCAGTCAAAACCTAGGAGCTTTCTTT.